Below, one TCR beta chain is given with its context. This record comes from a study of blood T cell repertoires in COVID-19. Study details: Samples taken during acute and convalescent COVID-19 were collected in the United States, Italy and Spain. PBMCs, B-cell-depleted T cells, or T cells provided the cDNA or gDNA that made up the material.

Original data processing: Amplification of reference gene primers was used by the study to estimate nucleated cell counts. TCRdb's copy holds only in-frame clones and misses some; the assay was immunoSEQ multiplex PCR. V and J calls and clone size come straight from that table; D and trimming were deduced from the DNA. Among some 86,000 clones listed, 70% to 90% were seen once. The germline V gene has CDR1 LGHDT and CDR2 YNNKEL (reference sequence). This CDR3 has 17 amino acids. Losses at the gene ends were 0 bases for V and 4 bases for J; bases not matched to a gene: 7. The rearrangement uses TRBV3-1 (or the pseudogene TRBV3-2) and TRBJ2-2; 8 positions match TRBD1. The sequenced sample consisted of peripheral blood. The receptor comes from a woman in her seventies with acute or convalescent COVID-19. The CDR3 loop is CASSQEMGQVSTGELFF. The CDR3 DNA reads TGTGCCAGCAGCCAAGAGATGGGACAGGTATCCACCGGGGAGCTGTTTTTT.